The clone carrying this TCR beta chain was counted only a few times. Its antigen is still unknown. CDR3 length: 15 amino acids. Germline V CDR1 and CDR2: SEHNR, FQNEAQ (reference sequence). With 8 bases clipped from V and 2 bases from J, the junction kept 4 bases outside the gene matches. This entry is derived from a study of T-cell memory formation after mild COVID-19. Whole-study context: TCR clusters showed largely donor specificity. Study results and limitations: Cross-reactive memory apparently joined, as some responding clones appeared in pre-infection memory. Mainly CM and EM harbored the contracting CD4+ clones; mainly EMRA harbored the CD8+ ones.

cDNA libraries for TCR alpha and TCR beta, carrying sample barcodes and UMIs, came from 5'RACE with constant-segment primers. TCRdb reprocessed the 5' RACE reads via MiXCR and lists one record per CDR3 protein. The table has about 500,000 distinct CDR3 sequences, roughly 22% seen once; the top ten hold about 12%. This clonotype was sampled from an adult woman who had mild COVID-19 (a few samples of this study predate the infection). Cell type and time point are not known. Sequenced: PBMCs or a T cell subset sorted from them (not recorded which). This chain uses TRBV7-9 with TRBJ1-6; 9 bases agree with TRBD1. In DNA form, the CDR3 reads TGTGCCAGCGCCGGGGACAGGGCCTATAATTCACCCCTCCACTTT. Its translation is CASAGDRAYNSPLHF.